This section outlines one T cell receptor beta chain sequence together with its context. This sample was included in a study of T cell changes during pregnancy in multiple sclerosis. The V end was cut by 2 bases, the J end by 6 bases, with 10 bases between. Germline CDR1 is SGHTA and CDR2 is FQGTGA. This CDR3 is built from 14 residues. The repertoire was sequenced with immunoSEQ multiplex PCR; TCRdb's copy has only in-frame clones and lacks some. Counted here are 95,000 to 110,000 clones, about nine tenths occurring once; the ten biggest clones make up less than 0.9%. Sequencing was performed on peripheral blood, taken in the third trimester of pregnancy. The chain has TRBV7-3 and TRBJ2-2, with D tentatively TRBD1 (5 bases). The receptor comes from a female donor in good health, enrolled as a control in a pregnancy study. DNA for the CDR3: TGTGCCAGCAGCTTAGATTTCAGGGCCGGGGAGCTGTTTTTT. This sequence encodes CASSLDFRAGELFF.